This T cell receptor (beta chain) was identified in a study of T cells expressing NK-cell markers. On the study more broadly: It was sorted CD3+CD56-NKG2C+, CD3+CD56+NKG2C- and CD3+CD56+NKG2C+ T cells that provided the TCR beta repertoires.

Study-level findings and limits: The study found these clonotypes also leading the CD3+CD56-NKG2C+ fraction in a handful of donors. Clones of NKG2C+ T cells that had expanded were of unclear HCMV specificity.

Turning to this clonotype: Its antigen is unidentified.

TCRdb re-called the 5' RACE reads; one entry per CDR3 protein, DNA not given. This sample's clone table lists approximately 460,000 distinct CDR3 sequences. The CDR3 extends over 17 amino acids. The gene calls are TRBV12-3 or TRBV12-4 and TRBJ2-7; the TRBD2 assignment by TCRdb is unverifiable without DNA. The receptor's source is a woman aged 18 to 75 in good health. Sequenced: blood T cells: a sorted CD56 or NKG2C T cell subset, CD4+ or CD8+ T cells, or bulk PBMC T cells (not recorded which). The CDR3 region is CASSPGPPGLSSYEQYF.